Described below is a single TCR beta chain sequence and its context. Its cognate antigen has yet to be identified. No quality values exist for individual bases; no much larger clone is one base distant. The sample is drawn from a study of cytomegalovirus exposure and HLA in healthy donors (dated by TCRdb to 2016 to 2017). Background for the entire study: An earlier analysis of some 600 of the donors reported 276 Gb of sequence data and 95 million to 140 million unique TCR beta sequences obtained from about 170 million T cells. About 330 gigabases of sequencing data and 70 million to 95 million unique TCR sequences made up an early release that covered several hundred HLA-typed donors. The genetic ancestry cluster associated with self-reported Caucasian donors included 81% of the roughly 400 genotyped donors. The study was designed to test whether signatures of past pathogen exposure could be identified by cataloging public T cell receptors. The T cell repertoires of several hundred subjects were profiled by immunosequencing and related to cytomegalovirus serostatus. Besides the first cohort of approximately 670 subjects, a separate validation cohort made up of roughly 120 different subjects was used. To predict cytomegalovirus infection status, the study brought together high-throughput TCR immunosequencing, statistical association of individual TCRs with disease status, and machine learning. A later analysis re-analyzed previously published TCR beta repertoires from 666 donors and added high-resolution HLA genotyping to study TCR occurrence patterns. Rather than using new phenotypic data, the later analysis identified candidate immune exposures from TCR beta sequences and from how often those sequences occurred across donors. An earlier analysis of nearly 600 of the donors applied high-throughput TCR beta sequencing to assess whether each TCR beta V gene segment acted as functional or pseudogenic. Donor age, sex, ethnicity and CMV serostatus were compiled together with the repertoire data. A later genetic analysis took genome-wide SNP genotypes for about 65% of the 666 donors and used that subset as a discovery cohort. All discovery cohort repertoires had been generated on a single sequencing platform. Class I and class II HLA loci were covered by the typing at four-digit resolution. Typing coverage differed by locus: A, B, C, DRB1 and DQB1 were typed in roughly 620-640 donors, DQA1 in 500 to 550, DPA1 in over 600, and DPB1 in 450 to 490. About 5 DR-DQ haplotypes were handled as single units for association and clustering, since linkage in the cohort was strong. Among several hundred genotyped donors of the cohort, an average of approximately 240,000 unique TCR beta nucleotide sequences was sequenced per donor, of which approximately 19% were non-productive. What the authors observed across the whole study: In a later genetic analysis, a missense DCLRE1C variant was associated with V-gene and J-gene trimming of TCR beta chains, and the association was replicated in an independent cohort. A few of the identified cytomegalovirus-associated TCR beta chains were confirmed in vitro to be specific for cytomegalovirus antigens. Because HLA typing was unavailable for some donors at each locus, only the typed subset was used in association tests. Linkage disequilibrium might explain the correlated functional status among segregating V segments, but an unknown experimental factor could not be excluded. At a false discovery rate of 0.05, a later analysis linked 16,000 or so TCR beta sequences to specific HLA alleles. Broadly in line with IMGT annotations, most TCR beta V segments showed up in productive rearrangements about 87% or about 30% of the time in an earlier analysis of 587 of the donors. In the study, around 150 TCR beta chains were listed as associated with cytomegalovirus. According to a later genetic analysis, donors in an Asian-associated ancestry cluster had fewer N-insertions in productive TCRs than the roughly 670-donor mean. In both the original and validation cohorts, the classifier was reported to diagnose cytomegalovirus status with high specificity and sensitivity. Across donors, most TCR sequences were observed very rarely, whereas some public TCRs were present in many individuals. Most CMV-associated TCR beta chains appeared to be HLA-restricted in a later analysis, and the HLA associations seemed to be driven largely by CMV exposure. When HLA alleles, especially DR and DQ, strongly co-occurred, TCR associations were difficult to assign to individual alleles. Only TCR beta chains were sequenced in this cohort, and the absence of alpha or paired-chain data limited detectable features. Roughly uniform sequencing depth across donors was assumed in presence/absence analyses, although this assumption may not hold. A further reported finding was that TCR beta sequences accurately predicted the HLA-A and HLA-B alleles for most subjects in the first cohort. The earlier analysis of fewer than 750 of the donors excluded some 15 rarely observed V segments, including chromosome 9 orphons, because counts were too low. In a later analysis, the rate of TCR association differed among HLA loci, with DRB1 alleles having the most associated TCRs and HLA-C alleles having the fewest. The only immune exposure information available for the cohort was CMV serostatus. A cluster of highly shared sequence variants was judged likely to be a technical artifact of the sequencing pipeline. According to the authors, the approach could potentially be generalized to other disease states and immunological phenotypes. In a later analysis, HLA-associated TCR beta chains were found to be more clonally expanded and to have lower generation probabilities than equally common non-associated chains. According to a later analysis, parvovirus B19, influenza, CMV and Epstein-Barr virus appeared linked to several top co-occurrence clusters.

The cohort was made up of 500 to 850 healthy bone marrow donors. At the time of sampling, every cohort member was nominally healthy, though immune exposures that went unrecorded were likely present. The donor was CMV seropositive and belonged to the group of about 290 seropositive cohort members. Every donor gave a peripheral blood sample, and the peripheral blood mononuclear cells from that sample were used for TCR beta sequencing. Genomic DNA was extracted from the blood cell samples with the Qiagen DNeasy Blood Extraction Kit. The library came from the immunoSEQ multiplex PCR assay. The multiplex PCR relied on a mix of 60 forward primers for TCR Vbeta segments and 13 reverse primers for TCR Jbeta segments. The CDR3 region of rearranged TCR beta genes was amplified from genomic DNA by a multiplex PCR assay. The Illumina HiSeq System was used to sequence the amplified TCR beta libraries as 87-base-pair reads. Under the source paper's analysis protocol: A later analysis counted 75 million to 100 million unique TCR beta chains across the roughly 700 repertoires, and 10 million to 12 million of these chains were shared by at least two donors. Raw reads were error-corrected and collapsed into unique sequences with a nearest-neighbor algorithm that merged closely related sequences to remove PCR and sequencing errors. To assign V, D and J gene segments, CDR3 sequences were aligned to IMGT reference sequences. Each retained sequence needed at least a six-nucleotide match to both a V gene segment and a J gene segment. A rearrangement was called productive if the CDR3 had no stop codons and remained in frame with V and J, and every other rearrangement was called non-productive. Following IMGT convention, CDR3 was defined as the stretch from the second conserved V-encoded cysteine to the conserved J-encoded phenylalanine. In an earlier analysis of around 570 of the donors, sequences lacking an unambiguous match to a single V gene segment were excluded. In an earlier analysis of approximately 610 of the donors, V segments were called functional above 56.7% productive rearrangements and were called segregating when the between-donor standard deviation exceeded 5%. A statistical classification framework was developed to diagnose cytomegalovirus status using the catalog of TCR beta chain sequences. In a later analysis, V and J genes were assigned by comparing TCR nucleotide sequences against IMGT/GENE-DB human TR gene sequences. In a later analysis, CDR3 sequences and most-parsimonious VDJ recombination scenarios were assigned using the TCRdist pipeline. In a later analysis, each TCR beta chain was defined by its CDR3 amino acid sequence together with its V-gene family, and reads lacking a unique V-gene family were excluded. As a way to deal with suspected cross-contamination and a sequencing artifact, a later analysis dropped roughly 620 nucleotide sequences that were highly shared and had low generation probability. In a later analysis, a clonal expansion index was calculated for each public chain from normalized within-repertoire ranks of inferred template counts. Generation probabilities in a later analysis came from a VDJ recombination model fitted to out-of-frame rearrangements, and those results were checked against IGoR. In a later analysis, TCR-TCR, TCR-HLA and TCR-CMV co-occurrence was scored with hypergeometric tests, and a repertoire-size bias correction was applied to TCR pairs. False discovery rates were estimated in a later analysis by permuting HLA or CMV assignments 20 times. In a later analysis, co-occurring TCRs were grouped using DBSCAN, and TCRdist sequence similarity was added for clustering within HLA-allele-positive subsets. Repertoires with fewer than 30,000 or more than 120,000 public chains were left out of co-occurrence clustering, as were about 5 repertoires with anomalous nucleotide sharing. The table was pulled from immuneACCESS by TCRdb, which kept in-frame rearrangements only. Such tables lose some clones; where checked, under half of the loss comes from unresolved V genes, and the rest has no known cause. V, J and clone size derive from that table, while D and trimming were established from the DNA sequence. The sample includes over 95,000 clones, with about 61% observed a single time. The top ten clones comprise over 6.5% of the sample.

The specimen sequenced was PBMCs. This TCR derives from a man between 18 and 35 years old in good health and CMV-seropositive.

The CDR3 in this case is CATSKGLAGGRSTDTQYF. The base sequence is TGTGCCACCAGCAAAGGACTAGCGGGGGGCCGGAGCACAGATACGCAGTATTTT. The chain joins TRBV15 to TRBJ2-3, and TRBD2 matches 14 of the central bases. Ends trimmed: V by 4 bases, J by 0 bases; bases unmatched to a gene: 6. The CDR3, from cysteine to phenylalanine, totals 18 residues. The only DNA kept is the CDR3, 54 bases in frame from the first base. Based on the germline V gene (reference sequence), the CDR1 and CDR2 sequences are LNHNV and YYDKDF.